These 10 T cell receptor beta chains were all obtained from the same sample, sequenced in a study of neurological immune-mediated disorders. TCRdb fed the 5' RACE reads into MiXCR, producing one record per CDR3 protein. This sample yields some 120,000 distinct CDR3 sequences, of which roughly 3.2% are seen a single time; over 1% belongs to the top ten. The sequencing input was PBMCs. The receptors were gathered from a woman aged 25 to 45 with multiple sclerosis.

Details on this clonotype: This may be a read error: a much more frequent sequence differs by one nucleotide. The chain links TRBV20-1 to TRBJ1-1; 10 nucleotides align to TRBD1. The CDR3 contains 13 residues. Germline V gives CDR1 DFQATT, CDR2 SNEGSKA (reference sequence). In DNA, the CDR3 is TGCTCAGGGTACCCGGGACAGGGGTACCAAGCTTTCTTT. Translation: CSGYPGQGYQAFF.

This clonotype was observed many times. The CDR3 region is CSARAGRASSYEQYF. Here the CDR3 DNA reads TGCAGTGCTCGGGCGGGCAGGGCAAGCTCCTACGAGCAGTACTTC. J is TRBJ2-7 and V is TRBV20-1; perhaps D is TRBD1 or TRBD2 (5 bases each). The germline V and J ends were trimmed by 5 bases and 0 bases, with 17 bases remaining between them. CDR1 is DFQATT and CDR2 is SNEGSKA in the germline V gene (reference sequence). The CDR3 extends over 15 amino acids.

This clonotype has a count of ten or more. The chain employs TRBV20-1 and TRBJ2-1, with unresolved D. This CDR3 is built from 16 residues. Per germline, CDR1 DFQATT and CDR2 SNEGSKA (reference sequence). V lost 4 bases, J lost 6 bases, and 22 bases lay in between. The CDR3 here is CSANDRRTVMGNEQFF. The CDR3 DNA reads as TGCAGTGCTAACGATCGGCGTACAGTTATGGGCAATGAGCAGTTCTTC.

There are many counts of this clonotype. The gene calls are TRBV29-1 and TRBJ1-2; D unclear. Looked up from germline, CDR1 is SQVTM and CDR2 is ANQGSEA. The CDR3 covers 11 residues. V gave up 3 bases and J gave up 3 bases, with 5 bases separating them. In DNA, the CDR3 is TGCAGCGTTGATTTGGACTATGGCTACACCTTC. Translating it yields CSVDLDYGYTF.

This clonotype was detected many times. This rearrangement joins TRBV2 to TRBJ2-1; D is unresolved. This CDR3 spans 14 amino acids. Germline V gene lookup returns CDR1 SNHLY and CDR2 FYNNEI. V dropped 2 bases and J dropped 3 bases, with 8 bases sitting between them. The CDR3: CASSELGSYNEQFF. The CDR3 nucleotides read TGTGCCAGCAGTGAACTAGGCAGCTACAATGAGCAGTTCTTC.

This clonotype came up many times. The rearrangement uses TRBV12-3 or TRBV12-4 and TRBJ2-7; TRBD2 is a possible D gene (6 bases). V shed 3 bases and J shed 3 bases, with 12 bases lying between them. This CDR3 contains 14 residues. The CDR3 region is CASSLSGTHYEQYF. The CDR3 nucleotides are TGTGCCAGCAGTTTGTCCGGGACTCACTACGAGCAGTACTTC.

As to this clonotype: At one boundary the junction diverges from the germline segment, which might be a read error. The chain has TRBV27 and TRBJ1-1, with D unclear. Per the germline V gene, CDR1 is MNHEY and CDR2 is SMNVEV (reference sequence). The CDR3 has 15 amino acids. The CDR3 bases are TGTGCCAGCAGTTCGACGGGATGGATGAACACTGAAGCTTTATTT. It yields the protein CASSSTGWMNTEALF.

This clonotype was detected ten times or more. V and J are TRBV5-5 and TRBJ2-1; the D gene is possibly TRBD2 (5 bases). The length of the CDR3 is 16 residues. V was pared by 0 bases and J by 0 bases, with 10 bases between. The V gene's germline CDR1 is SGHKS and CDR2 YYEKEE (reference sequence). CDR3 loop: CASSLGTSSSYNEQFF. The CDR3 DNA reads TGTGCCAGCAGCTTGGGGACTTCCAGCTCCTACAATGAGCAGTTCTTC.

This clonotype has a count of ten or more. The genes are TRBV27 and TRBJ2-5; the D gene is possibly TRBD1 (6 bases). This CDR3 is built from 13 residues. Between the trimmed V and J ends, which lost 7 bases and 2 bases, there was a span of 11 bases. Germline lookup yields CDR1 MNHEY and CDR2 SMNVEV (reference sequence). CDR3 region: CASKGGWQETQYF. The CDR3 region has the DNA TGTGCCAGCAAAGGGGGTTGGCAAGAGACCCAGTACTTC.

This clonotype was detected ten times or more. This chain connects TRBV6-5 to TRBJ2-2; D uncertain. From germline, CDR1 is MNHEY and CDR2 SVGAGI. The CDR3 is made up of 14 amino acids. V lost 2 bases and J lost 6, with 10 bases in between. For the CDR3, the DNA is TGTGCCAGCAGTTACGAGCAGTCACCCGGGGAGCTGTTTTTT. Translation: CASSYEQSPGELFF.